Given below is one T cell receptor beta chain in context. The V segment lost 7 bases and the J segment 4 bases; nucleotides outside the gene matches: 5. Germline CDR1 LNHDA, CDR2 SQIVND (reference sequence). This CDR3 has 13 residues. The sample belongs to a study of blood T cell repertoires in COVID-19. About the study: PBMCs, B-cell-depleted T cells, or T cells provided the cDNA or gDNA that made up the material.

Per the original methods: Reference gene primer amplification yielded estimated nucleated cell counts. Assay: immunoSEQ multiplex PCR; the TCRdb copy retains only in-frame clones and omits some. The DNA was the basis for D and trimming; V, J and clone size are from that table. The data show 150,000 or so clones, with approximately 84% seen just once and less than 6.5% held by the top ten. This TCR derives from a woman in her forties or fifties with COVID-19, enrolled during active disease. The gene calls are TRBV19 and TRBJ1-1, with 8 bases lining up with TRBD1. Sequenced sample: peripheral blood. The CDR3 DNA reads as TGTGCCAGTACGGACAGGGCTTTCACTGAAGCTTTCTTT. Its translation is CASTDRAFTEAFF.